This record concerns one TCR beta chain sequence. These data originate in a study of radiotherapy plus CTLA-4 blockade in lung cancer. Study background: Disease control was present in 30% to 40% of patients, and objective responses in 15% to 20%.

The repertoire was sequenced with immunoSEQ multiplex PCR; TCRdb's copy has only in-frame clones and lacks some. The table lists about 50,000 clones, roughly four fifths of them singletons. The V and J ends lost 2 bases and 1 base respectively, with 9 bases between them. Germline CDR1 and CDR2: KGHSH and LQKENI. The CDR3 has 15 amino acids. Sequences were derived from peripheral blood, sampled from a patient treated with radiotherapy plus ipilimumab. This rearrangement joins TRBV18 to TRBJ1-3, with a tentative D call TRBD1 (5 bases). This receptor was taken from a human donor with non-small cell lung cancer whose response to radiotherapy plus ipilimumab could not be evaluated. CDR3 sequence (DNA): TGTGCCAGCTCACCAGCGGGGGAGTCTGGAAACACCATATATTTT. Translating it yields CASSPAGESGNTIYF.